These 6 T cell receptor beta chains were sequenced from one sample in a study of cytomegalovirus exposure and HLA in healthy donors. PCR amplification relied on 60 Vbeta primers (plus 13 Jbeta primers). The data were produced by immunoSEQ multiplex PCR, yet TCRdb's version contains in-frame clones alone and is incomplete. Of over 150,000 clones in the sample, roughly 79% were seen once. Sequenced material: PBMCs. Receptors originate from a male donor in good health and CMV-seronegative.

The chain recombines TRBV5-1 with TRBJ2-2, with a possible D match to TRBD1 (6 bases). The CDR3 has 15 residues. CDR1 is SGHRS and CDR2 is YFSETQ in the germline V gene. V dropped 6 bases and J dropped 5 bases, with 17 bases sitting between them. The CDR3 spells CASKGDTAVTGELFF. CDR3 DNA: TGCGCCAGCAAGGGGGACACCGCAGTGACCGGGGAGCTGTTTTTT.

The rearrangement links TRBV25-1 to TRBJ2-2, with D hard to call. There are 15 residues in the CDR3. Germline V gives CDR1 MGHDK, CDR2 SYGVNS. V was clipped by 3 bases and J by 5 bases, with 13 bases between them. CDR3 loop: CASSDSLARTGELFF. In nucleotides, the CDR3 is TGTGCCAGCAGTGATAGTCTTGCTCGTACCGGGGAGCTGTTTTTT.

A word on this clone: Distinct nucleotide sequences in the sample also encode this CDR3. The V and J genes are TRBV11-2 and TRBJ2-1; TRBD2 aligns across 7 bases. The J segment lost 3 bases and the V segment lost 1 base, leaving 0 bases of the junction unmatched. This CDR3 region has 14 residues. CDR1 is SGHAT and CDR2 is FQNNGV in the germline V gene. CDR3 nucleotides: TGTGCCAGCAGCTTAGCGGGGGGCTACAATGAGCAGTTCTTC. Translating gives CASSLAGGYNEQFF.

The chain employs TRBV20-1 and TRBJ1-3, with unresolved D. The length of the CDR3 is 11 residues. Germline CDR1 reads DFQATT; CDR2 reads SNEGSKA (reference sequence). The CDR3 bases are TGCAGCCTCAGTTTAGGAAACACCATATATTTT. Translated: CSLSLGNTIYF.

The chain uses TRBV10-3 and TRBJ2-1, with 9 bases fitting TRBD2. V trimming: 3 bases; J trimming: 7 bases; junction bases outside the gene matches: 10. This CDR3 is built from 16 residues. The germline V gene encodes CDR1 ENHRY and CDR2 SYGVKD. The CDR3 nucleotides are TGTGCCATCAGTGATTTCGCTAGCGGGACTTGGAATGAGCAGTTCTTC. Encoded protein: CAISDFASGTWNEQFF.

This clone is a singleton in its sample. V is TRBV2 and J is TRBJ1-5; 10 nucleotides line up with TRBD1. Germline V CDR1 and CDR2: SNHLY, FYNNEI. The junction had 9 bases not matched to a gene; V was cut back by 8 bases and J by 5 bases. CDR3 length equals 15 residues. The CDR3 DNA reads TGTGCCAGCGGCCGGGACAGGGGAAGGTATCAGCCCCAGCATTTT. This translates into CASGRDRGRYQPQHF.